The sequence of this T cell receptor beta chain was determined in a study of blood T cells in healthy people across ages (dated by TCRdb to about 2015). About the investigation overall: In model experiments, template switching captured roughly one uniquely barcoded TCR beta cDNA molecule for every two T cells. The donors were split into four age groups: young (average about 15 years), middle-aged (39), aged (around 67) and long-lived (approximately 80). Age-related changes in TCR beta repertoire diversity were measured in the study by deep sequencing normalized with unique cDNA molecular identifiers. To avoid experimental bias, donors of different ages were randomly spread across the sequencing lanes. Two additional independent replicas of 1 million unique cDNA reads from the same blood draw were analyzed for two donors (one aged 18 to 30 and one aged 80 or older).

The method behind the library was 5' RACE. The listed sequencing device is Illumina HiSeq 2500. A second about 7 to 12 cycle PCR used a sample-barcoded 5' primer and a J-beta primer mix. A unique molecular identifier was introduced onto each TCR beta cDNA molecule by a template-switch 5' adaptor carrying 12 random nucleotides. Each sample yielded at least 3 million CDR3-containing paired-end reads. The Mint cDNA synthesis kit, primed by a TRBC-specific oligonucleotide, was used to synthesize first-strand cDNA from all RNA. Following uracil-DNA glycosylase treatment, all cDNA underwent a first 18-cycle PCR with the universal primers M1SS and BC2_uni_R. The study's processing was this. For normalization, 1 million high-quality reads, each with a distinct molecular identifier, were randomly selected from each sample. Instead of being binned into consensus sequences, reads that shared molecular identifiers were thrown out. MiTCR, with a Q25 quality threshold and the strictest error-elimination algorithm, was used for CDR3 identification, clonotype clustering and error correction. A nonparametric unseen species model with Euler transformation was used to estimate a lower bound on total TCR beta diversity. TCRdb reran the public reads through fastp at Q25 and MiXCR, keeping productive beta chains. Entries are consolidated by CDR3 protein sequence, retaining the most common genes and DNA. The V and J calls reflect TCRdb's pipeline rather than the authors' work. The sample table records about 730,000 distinct CDR3 sequences; around 40% of these occur just once. In total, the top ten clones hold around 20% of the sample.

Study-wide findings and limitations: Since profiling was done on bulk unsorted PBMCs, naive and antigen-experienced compartments could not be conclusively compared. The long-lived group showed more naive CD4+ T cells, fewer expanded clones and increased TCR diversity than the aged group, suggesting age selection. Donor CMV infection status was unknown, potentially confounding age-related changes in expanded clonotypes. A strong correlation was found between observed TCR beta diversity and the percentage of naive T cells measured by flow cytometry. Observed TCR beta diversity per million T cells fell roughly linearly with age, and a significant reduction was already apparent by age roughly 40. Estimates of total diversity from one million sequenced T cells were regarded as lower bounds and underestimates.

From a lookup of the germline V gene (reference sequence), CDR1 and CDR2 are DFQATT and SNEGSKA. At the junction V is shortened by 6 bases and J by 2 bases, with 18 bases in between. Including the terminal cysteine and phenylalanine, the CDR3 comprises 15 residues. Only CDR3 DNA remains: 45 bases, in frame from the first base. With regard to this clonotype: The antigen it recognizes is unknown. Base qualities were left out, and no much larger clone turns up one base away.

Systemically healthy Caucasian individuals from Russia, 35 to 40 in total and aged about 6 to 100 years, were included as donors. Around 10 milliliters of peripheral blood were collected from each donor into EDTA-treated Vacutainer tubes. Ficoll-Paque density-gradient centrifugation was used to isolate PBMCs, with at least 6 million per sample. Total RNA was extracted from PBMCs with Trizol reagent, with at least 6 micrograms obtained per sample. For every donor, flow cytometry on a PBMC aliquot measured the percentage of naive CD45RAhigh/CD27high T cells. This TCR came from a woman aged 55 to 70 in good health. Sequenced sample: blood. This sequence uses TRBV20-1 and TRBJ2-3; the D segment might be TRBD1 or TRBD2, since each matches 5 bases. CDR3 reads: CSATGPVAFTDTQYF. DNA sequence: TGCAGTGCAACGGGACCAGTCGCCTTCACAGATACGCAGTATTTT.